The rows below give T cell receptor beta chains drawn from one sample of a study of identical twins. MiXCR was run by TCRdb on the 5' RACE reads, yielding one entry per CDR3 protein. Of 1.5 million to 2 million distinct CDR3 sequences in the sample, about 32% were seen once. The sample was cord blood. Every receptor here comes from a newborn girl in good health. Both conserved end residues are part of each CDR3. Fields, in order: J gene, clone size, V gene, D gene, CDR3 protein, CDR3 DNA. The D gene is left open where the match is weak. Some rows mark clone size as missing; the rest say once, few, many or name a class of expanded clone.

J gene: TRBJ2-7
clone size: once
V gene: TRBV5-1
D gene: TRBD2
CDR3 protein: CASTLGPTSGGPYEQYF
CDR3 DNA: TGCGCCAGCACCTTGGGGCCGACTAGCGGAGGCCCCTACGAGCAGTACTTC

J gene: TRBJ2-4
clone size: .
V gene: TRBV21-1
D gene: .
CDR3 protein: CASSKGRTEVAKNIQYF
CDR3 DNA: TGTGCCAGCAGCAAAGGCAGGACAGAGGTAGCCAAAAACATTCAGTACTTC

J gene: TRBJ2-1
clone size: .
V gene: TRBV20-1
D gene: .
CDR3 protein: CSAPAAILYNEQFF
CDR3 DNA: TGCAGTGCACCGGCAGCCATTCTTTACAATGAGCAGTTCTTC

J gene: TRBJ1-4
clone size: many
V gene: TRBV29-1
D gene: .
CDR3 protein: CSATAEKLFF
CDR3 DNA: TGCAGCGCGACAGCTGAAAAACTGTTTTTT

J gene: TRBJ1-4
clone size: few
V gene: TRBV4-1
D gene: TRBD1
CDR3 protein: CASSQGQGYEKLFF
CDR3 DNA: TGCGCCAGCAGCCAAGGACAGGGTTATGAAAAACTGTTTTTT

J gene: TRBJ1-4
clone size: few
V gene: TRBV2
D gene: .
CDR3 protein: CASGGRAARRLFF
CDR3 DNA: TGTGCCAGCGGCGGCAGGGCCGCCCGAAGACTGTTTTTT

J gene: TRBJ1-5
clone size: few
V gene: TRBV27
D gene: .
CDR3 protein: CASSPRQGGGQPQHF
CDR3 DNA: TGTGCCAGCAGTCCAAGGCAGGGAGGAGGTCAGCCCCAGCATTTT

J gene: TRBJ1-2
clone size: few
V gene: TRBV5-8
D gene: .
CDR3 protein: CASSSRDLYGYTF
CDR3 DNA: TGTGCCAGCAGCTCCAGGGACCTCTATGGCTACACCTTC

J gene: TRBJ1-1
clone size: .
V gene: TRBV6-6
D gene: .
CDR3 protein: CASSRMNTEAFF
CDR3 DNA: TGTGCCAGCAGCCGTATGAACACTGAAGCTTTCTTT

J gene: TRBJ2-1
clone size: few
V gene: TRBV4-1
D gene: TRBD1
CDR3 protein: CASSQTGVGGNEQFF
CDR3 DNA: TGCGCCAGCAGCCAGACAGGGGTTGGTGGGAATGAGCAGTTCTTC

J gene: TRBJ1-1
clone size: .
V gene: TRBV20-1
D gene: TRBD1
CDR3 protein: CSARDHRGEAMKTEAFF
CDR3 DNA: TGCAGTGCTAGAGATCACAGGGGTGAGGCCATGAAAACTGAAGCTTTCTTT

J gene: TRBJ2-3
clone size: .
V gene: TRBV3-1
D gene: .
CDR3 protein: CASARDGVSLGDTQYF
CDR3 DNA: TGTGCCAGCGCTCGCGATGGGGTTAGCCTGGGGGATACGCAGTATTTT

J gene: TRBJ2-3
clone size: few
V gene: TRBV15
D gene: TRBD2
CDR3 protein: CATSLSSGRGDTQYF
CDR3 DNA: TGTGCCACCAGTCTAAGTAGCGGGAGAGGGGATACGCAGTATTTT

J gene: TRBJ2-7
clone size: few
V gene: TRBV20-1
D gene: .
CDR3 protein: CSARVSGIVWSYEQYF
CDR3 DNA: TGCAGTGCTAGAGTTAGTGGCATAGTCTGGTCCTACGAGCAGTACTTC

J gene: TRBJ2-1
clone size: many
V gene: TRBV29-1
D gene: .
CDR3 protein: CSVEVQKSSYNEQFF
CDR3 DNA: TGCAGCGTTGAAGTCCAGAAGAGCTCCTACAATGAGCAGTTCTTC

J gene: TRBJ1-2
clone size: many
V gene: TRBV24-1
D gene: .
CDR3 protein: CATSDRTSVGYTF
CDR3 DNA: TGTGCCACCAGTGATCGGACGTCTGTGGGCTACACCTTC

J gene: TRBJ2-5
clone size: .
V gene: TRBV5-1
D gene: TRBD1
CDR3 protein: CASSFDRAGETQYF
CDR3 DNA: TGCGCCAGCAGCTTTGACAGGGCTGGAGAGACCCAGTACTTC